The 12 T cell receptor beta chains presented below share a single source sample, sequenced in a study of cytomegalovirus exposure and HLA in healthy donors. PCR was performed using 60 Vbeta and 13 Jbeta primers. Sequencing used immunoSEQ multiplex PCR; TCRdb keeps in-frame clones, though not all of them. The sample includes more than 90,000 clones. The sequenced sample consisted of PBMCs. The receptors derive from a young man in good health and CMV-seronegative.

The chain employs TRBV5-6 and TRBJ2-5; 7 bases align to TRBD2. Per the germline V gene, CDR1 is SGHDT and CDR2 is YYEEEE. J was trimmed by 4 bases and V by 3 bases; bases with no gene match: 15. This CDR3 has 17 amino acids. CDR3 sequence: CASSSFIGGGIGETQYF. CDR3 nucleotides: TGTGCCAGCAGCTCATTCATCGGCGGGGGAATAGGAGAGACCCAGTACTTC. The variable domain in full, completed from reference TRBV5-6 and TRBJ2-5, reads DAGVTQSPTHLIKTRGQQVTLRCSPKSGHDTVSWYQQALGQGPQFIFQYYEEEERQRGNFPDRFSGHQFPNYSSELNVNALLLGDSALYLCASSSFIGGGIGETQYFGPGTRLLVL.

The chain combines TRBV27 with TRBJ2-5; perhaps TRBD1 as D (6 bases). CDR3 size: 16 residues. Between the trimmed V and J ends, which lost 0 bases and 3 bases, there was a span of 14 bases. The germline gives CDR1 MNHEY, CDR2 SMNVEV (reference sequence). The chain's CDR3 is CASSLSKAKGEETQYF. CDR3 DNA: TGTGCCAGCAGTTTATCGAAGGCGAAGGGGGAAGAGACCCAGTACTTC.

This chain joins TRBV19 and TRBJ2-3, with 13 bases lining up with TRBD2. This CDR3 is built from 17 residues. From germline, CDR1 is LNHDA and CDR2 SQIVND (reference sequence). With V trimmed by 6 bases and J by 0 bases, 6 bases remained unmatched. The CDR3 spells CASSRRGLAGSTDTQYF. The CDR3 DNA follows: TGTGCCAGTAGCCGGCGGGGACTAGCGGGGAGCACAGATACGCAGTATTTT.

The rearrangement uses TRBV19 and TRBJ2-7, with 9 bases aligning to TRBD1. Germline assignment: CDR1 LNHDA and CDR2 SQIVND (reference sequence). This CDR3 has 16 amino acids. V was pared by 2 bases and J by 4 bases, with 9 bases of the junction left unmatched. DNA for the CDR3: TGTGCCAGTAGTATAAGAGCTGGGACAGGGACGTACGAGCAGTACTTC. As protein: CASSIRAGTGTYEQYF.

The chain couples TRBV4-2 to TRBJ1-1; 11 bases map to TRBD1. Trimming cost V 1 base and J 6 bases; bases outside gene matches: 4. The CDR3 is 15 amino acids. The germline V gene encodes CDR1 LGHNA and CDR2 YNFKEQ. CDR3: CASSQAGQGDSEAFF. DNA of the CDR3: TGTGCCAGCAGCCAAGCGGGACAGGGGGACTCTGAAGCTTTCTTT.

The chain combines TRBV5-1 with TRBJ1-1; D is perhaps TRBD1 (5 bases). CDR1 is SGHRS and CDR2 is YFSETQ in the germline V gene. V dropped 0 bases and J dropped 5 bases, with 17 bases sitting between them. This CDR3 spans 16 amino acids. The CDR3 DNA reads TGCGCCAGCAGCTTGGAGGTGGGAAGCAAGGGGACTGAAGCTTTCTTT. Amino acid sequence: CASSLEVGSKGTEAFF.

The CDR3 loop reads CASRTLQGVGEQYF. CDR3 nucleotides: TGTGCCAGCAGGACTCTGCAGGGGGTGGGGGAGCAGTACTTC. V usage is TRBV2 and J usage is TRBJ2-5, with 7 bases that match TRBD1. This CDR3 is built from 14 residues. Germline CDR1 is SNHLY and CDR2 is FYNNEI. With 6 bases clipped from V and 11 bases from J, the junction kept 15 bases outside the gene matches.

The chain combines TRBV9 with TRBJ1-1, with D possibly being TRBD1 (5 bases). V lost 6 bases and J 8 bases, leaving 26 bases between the germline ends. The CDR3 runs 16 residues. The germline CDR1 and CDR2 sequences are SGDLS and YYNGEE. This CDR3 is CASMSYGVAGTPEAFF. The DNA of the CDR3 is TGTGCCAGCATGAGCTACGGAGTTGCCGGGACTCCAGAAGCTTTCTTT. Filled out from reference TRBV9 and TRBJ1-1, the complete variable domain reads DSGVTQTPKHLITATGQRVTLRCSPRSGDLSVYWYQQSLDQGLQFLIQYYNGEERAKGNILERFSAQQFPDLHSELNLSSLELGDSALYFCASMSYGVAGTPEAFFGQGTRLTVV.

The chain is built from TRBV7-9 and TRBJ1-1; a possible D gene is TRBD1 (6 bases). The CDR3 is 14 residues long. Per germline, CDR1 SEHNR and CDR2 FQNEAQ (reference sequence). V lost 4 bases, J lost 1 base, and 10 bases lay in between. The CDR3 sequence: CASSSQGPNTEAFF. The CDR3 nucleotides are TGTGCCAGCAGCTCACAGGGCCCGAACACTGAAGCTTTCTTT. Variable domain in full (rest from reference TRBV7-9 and TRBJ1-1): DTGVSQNPRHKITKRGQNVTFRCDPISEHNRLYWYRQTLGQGPEFLTYFQNEAQLEKSRLLSDRFSAERPKGSFSTLEIQRTEQGDSAMYLCASSSQGPNTEAFFGQGTRLTVV.

The chain uses TRBV10-3 and TRBJ2-7; 10 bases map to TRBD1. The germline CDR1 and CDR2 sequences are ENHRY and SYGVKD. This CDR3 is built from 16 residues. The ends lost 3 bases at V and 2 bases at J; junction bases unmatched: 7. The CDR3, as DNA: TGTGCCATCAGTGATAAAACCGGGACAGGGGCCTACGAGCAGTACTTC. This translates into CAISDKTGTGAYEQYF.

The J gene is TRBJ2-3, the V gene TRBV30; D may be TRBD2 (5 bases). CDR3 length equals 14 residues. V lost 5 bases to trimming and J lost 0 bases, with 12 bases between them. Per germline, CDR1 GTSNPN and CDR2 SVGIG (reference sequence). Here the CDR3 reads CAWGPGSSTDTQYF. The CDR3 DNA follows: TGTGCCTGGGGGCCGGGGTCTAGCACAGATACGCAGTATTTT.

About this clone: The junction and the germline gene differ at one end; a read error may be behind it. The J gene is TRBJ1-4, the V gene TRBV16; 7 bases are shared with TRBD1. Looked up from germline, CDR1 is KGHSY and CDR2 is FQNENV. The CDR3 has 14 residues. CDR3 sequence (DNA): TGTGCCAGCAGTGCGGGACAGTTAAATGAAAAACTGCTTTTT. This translates into CASSAGQLNEKLLF.